This is a list of T cell receptor beta chains from one sample in a study of T cell changes during pregnancy in multiple sclerosis. Clones were read by immunoSEQ multiplex PCR, and TCRdb kept only the in-frame ones, dropping some. The data hold approximately 13,000 clones, with about nine tenths observed a single time. This material consisted of CD8+ T cells from peripheral blood mononuclear cells, taken after pregnancy. These receptors all stem from a female donor in good health, enrolled as a control in a pregnancy study. CDR3s include the opening cysteine and the closing phenylalanine or tryptophan. D genes are given only for firm matches. Clone size is stated in some rows and not others, as once, few, many or a class when expanded.

abundance: NA
v_gene: TRBV11-2
d_gene: NA
j_gene: TRBJ2-7
CDR3aa: CASSLVMGSGEQYF
CDR3nt: TGTGCCAGCAGCTTAGTAATGGGGTCGGGAGAGCAGTACTTC

abundance: NA
v_gene: TRBV28
d_gene: TRBD2
j_gene: TRBJ2-1
CDR3aa: CASSHGVDSGEQFF
CDR3nt: TGTGCCAGCAGCCACGGGGTGGATAGCGGGGAGCAGTTCTTC

abundance: NA
v_gene: TRBV27
d_gene: NA
j_gene: TRBJ1-1
CDR3aa: CASSLDGSGAEAFF
CDR3nt: TGTGCCAGCAGTTTAGATGGGTCGGGAGCTGAAGCTTTCTTT

abundance: NA
v_gene: TRBV5-5
d_gene: NA
j_gene: TRBJ1-5
CDR3aa: CASSLAGGGGQPQHF
CDR3nt: TGTGCCAGCAGCTTGGCGGGCGGGGGGGGTCAGCCCCAGCATTTT

abundance: NA
v_gene: TRBV27
d_gene: NA
j_gene: TRBJ2-5
CDR3aa: CASGLPQETQYF
CDR3nt: TGTGCCTCCGGTCTGCCCCAAGAGACCCAGTACTTC

abundance: NA
v_gene: TRBV27
d_gene: NA
j_gene: TRBJ2-3
CDR3aa: CASSFQAPDTQYF
CDR3nt: TGTGCCAGCAGTTTTCAGGCCCCAGATACGCAGTATTTT

abundance: NA
v_gene: TRBV5-1
d_gene: TRBD1
j_gene: TRBJ2-7
CDR3aa: CASSLGTGGYEQYF
CDR3nt: TGCGCCAGCAGCTTGGGGACAGGGGGCTACGAGCAGTACTTC

abundance: NA
v_gene: TRBV19
d_gene: NA
j_gene: TRBJ1-3
CDR3aa: CASSYPGSGNTIYF
CDR3nt: TGTGCCAGTAGTTACCCCGGCTCTGGAAACACCATATATTTT

abundance: NA
v_gene: TRBV27
d_gene: TRBD1
j_gene: TRBJ1-4
CDR3aa: CASSSRDRGYEKLFF
CDR3nt: TGTGCCAGCAGTTCTAGGGACAGGGGATATGAAAAACTGTTTTTT

abundance: NA
v_gene: TRBV15
d_gene: TRBD1
j_gene: TRBJ1-5
CDR3aa: CATSSNRGGNQPQHF
CDR3nt: TGTGCCACCAGCAGCAACAGGGGAGGCAATCAGCCCCAGCATTTT

abundance: NA
v_gene: TRBV4-3
d_gene: TRBD1
j_gene: TRBJ2-6
CDR3aa: CASSQEVTGDGANVLTF
CDR3nt: TGCGCCAGCAGCCAAGAGGTAACAGGGGACGGGGCCAACGTCCTGACTTTC

abundance: NA
v_gene: TRBV5-6
d_gene: TRBD1
j_gene: TRBJ1-5
CDR3aa: CASMNWGGQGAFQPQHF
CDR3nt: TGTGCCAGCATGAATTGGGGGGGACAGGGGGCTTTTCAGCCCCAGCATTTT

abundance: NA
v_gene: TRBV13
d_gene: TRBD1
j_gene: TRBJ2-7
CDR3aa: CASSIQGAAYEQYF
CDR3nt: TGTGCCAGCAGCATACAGGGGGCTGCCTACGAGCAGTACTTC

abundance: NA
v_gene: TRBV9
d_gene: TRBD1
j_gene: TRBJ2-5
CDR3aa: CASSVGTGGRETQYF
CDR3nt: TGTGCCAGCAGCGTGGGGACAGGGGGAAGAGAGACCCAGTACTTC

abundance: medium-sized
v_gene: TRBV5-4
d_gene: TRBD2
j_gene: TRBJ2-1
CDR3aa: CASSTLTSGSGDEQFF
CDR3nt: TGTGCCAGCAGCACCCTGACTAGCGGGAGTGGTGATGAGCAGTTCTTC

abundance: once
v_gene: TRBV21-1
d_gene: NA
j_gene: TRBJ1-2
CDR3aa: CASTRDRTTAEDFNYGYTF
CDR3nt: TGTGCCAGCACTAGGGACAGGACCACCGCAGAAGACTTTAACTATGGCTACACCTTC

abundance: NA
v_gene: TRBV28
d_gene: NA
j_gene: TRBJ1-6
CDR3aa: CASTAGSPYNSPLHF
CDR3nt: TGTGCCAGCACTGCAGGGTCACCCTATAATTCACCCCTCCACTTT

abundance: NA
v_gene: TRBV4-3
d_gene: TRBD1
j_gene: TRBJ2-7
CDR3aa: CASSPWGQSYEQYF
CDR3nt: TGCGCCAGCAGCCCTTGGGGACAGAGTTACGAGCAGTACTTC

abundance: once
v_gene: TRBV6-5
d_gene: TRBD2
j_gene: TRBJ2-2
CDR3aa: CASSYSSGGAGELFF
CDR3nt: TGTGCCAGCAGTTACTCTAGCGGGGGGGCCGGGGAGCTGTTTTTT

abundance: NA
v_gene: TRBV7-9
d_gene: TRBD1
j_gene: TRBJ1-4
CDR3aa: CASSLRTGGPTNEKLFF
CDR3nt: TGTGCCAGCAGCTTAAGGACAGGGGGACCAACTAATGAAAAACTGTTTTTT

abundance: NA
v_gene: TRBV7-8
d_gene: TRBD1
j_gene: TRBJ2-1
CDR3aa: CASSLVSGTANFNEQFF
CDR3nt: TGTGCCAGCAGCTTAGTATCCGGGACAGCAAACTTCAATGAGCAGTTCTTC

abundance: NA
v_gene: TRBV5-1
d_gene: NA
j_gene: TRBJ1-1
CDR3aa: CASSMDSLENTEAFF
CDR3nt: TGCGCCAGCAGCATGGACAGTTTGGAGAACACTGAAGCTTTCTTT

abundance: NA
v_gene: TRBV27
d_gene: TRBD2
j_gene: TRBJ2-7
CDR3aa: CASSPIAGGTYEQYF
CDR3nt: TGTGCCAGCAGTCCAATAGCGGGGGGGACCTACGAGCAGTACTTC

abundance: NA
v_gene: TRBV10-3
d_gene: NA
j_gene: TRBJ2-7
CDR3aa: CAISTGISSYEQYF
CDR3nt: TGTGCCATCAGCACAGGGATCAGCTCCTACGAGCAGTACTTC

abundance: NA
v_gene: TRBV19
d_gene: NA
j_gene: TRBJ2-5
CDR3aa: CASSTRQVQETQYF
CDR3nt: TGTGCCAGTAGTACGCGACAGGTACAAGAGACCCAGTACTTC

abundance: NA
v_gene: TRBV29-1
d_gene: TRBD1
j_gene: TRBJ2-2
CDR3aa: CSVASYRGPSLAGELFF
CDR3nt: TGCAGCGTTGCCTCATATAGGGGGCCTTCTCTCGCCGGGGAGCTGTTTTTT

abundance: NA
v_gene: TRBV28
d_gene: TRBD2
j_gene: TRBJ2-7
CDR3aa: CATSGTDPYEQYF
CDR3nt: TGTGCCACCAGCGGGACTGATCCCTACGAGCAGTACTTC

abundance: NA
v_gene: TRBV6-5
d_gene: NA
j_gene: TRBJ2-5
CDR3aa: CASSPDSPAQETQYF
CDR3nt: TGTGCCAGCAGCCCGGACAGCCCAGCCCAAGAGACCCAGTACTTC

abundance: once
v_gene: TRBV13
d_gene: TRBD2
j_gene: TRBJ2-7
CDR3aa: CASSSNGGDSYEQYF
CDR3nt: TGTGCCAGCAGCTCTAATGGGGGGGACTCCTACGAGCAGTACTTC

abundance: NA
v_gene: TRBV7-9
d_gene: NA
j_gene: TRBJ1-4
CDR3aa: CASSPSADSSKLFF
CDR3nt: TGTGCCAGCAGCCCGTCGGCCGACAGTAGTAAACTGTTTTTT

abundance: NA
v_gene: TRBV27
d_gene: TRBD2
j_gene: TRBJ2-3
CDR3aa: CASTPLAGVGTDTQYF
CDR3nt: TGTGCCAGCACCCCTCTGGCGGGAGTCGGCACAGATACGCAGTATTTT

abundance: NA
v_gene: TRBV28
d_gene: TRBD1
j_gene: TRBJ1-6
CDR3aa: CASSDRVRSPLHF
CDR3nt: TGTGCCAGCTCCGACAGGGTCCGTTCACCCCTCCACTTT

abundance: NA
v_gene: TRBV29-1
d_gene: NA
j_gene: TRBJ1-3
CDR3aa: CSVEKGLQGNSGNTIYF
CDR3nt: TGCAGCGTTGAAAAGGGGTTGCAGGGCAATTCCGGAAACACCATATATTTT

abundance: NA
v_gene: TRBV30
d_gene: NA
j_gene: TRBJ1-1
CDR3aa: CAWSSGTEAFF
CDR3nt: TGTGCCTGGAGTTCCGGGACTGAAGCTTTCTTT